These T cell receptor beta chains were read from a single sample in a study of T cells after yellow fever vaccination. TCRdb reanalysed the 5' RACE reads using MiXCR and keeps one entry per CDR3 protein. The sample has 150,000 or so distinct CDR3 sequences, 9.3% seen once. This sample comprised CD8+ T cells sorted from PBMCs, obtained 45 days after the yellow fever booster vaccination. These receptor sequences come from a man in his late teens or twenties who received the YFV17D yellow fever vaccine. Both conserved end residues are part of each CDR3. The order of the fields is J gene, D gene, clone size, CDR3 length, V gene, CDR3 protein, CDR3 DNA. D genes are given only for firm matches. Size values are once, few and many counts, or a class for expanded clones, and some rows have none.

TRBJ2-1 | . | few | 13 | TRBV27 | CASSVPGVAEQFF | TGTGCCAGCAGTGTTCCAGGGGTTGCTGAGCAGTTCTTC
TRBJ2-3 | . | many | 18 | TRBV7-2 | CASSLANSWAGLTDTQYF | TGTGCCAGCAGCTTAGCGAACAGTTGGGCGGGGCTCACAGATACGCAGTATTTT
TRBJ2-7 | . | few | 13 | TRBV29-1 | CSVVTGSSYEQYF | TGCAGCGTAGTGACGGGAAGCTCCTACGAGCAGTACTTC
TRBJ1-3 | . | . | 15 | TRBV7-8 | CASSSGSSGGNTIYF | TGTGCCAGCAGCTCAGGGAGTTCGGGAGGAAACACCATATATTTT
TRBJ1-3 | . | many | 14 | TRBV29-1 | CSVADPGQGNTIYF | TGCAGCGTTGCAGACCCAGGGCAAGGAAACACCATATATTTT
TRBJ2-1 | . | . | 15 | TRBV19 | CASSIDGRVANEQFF | TGTGCCAGTAGTATAGATGGACGGGTTGCCAATGAGCAGTTCTTC
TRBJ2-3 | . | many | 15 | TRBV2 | CASSDEQINTDTQYF | TGTGCCAGCAGTGATGAACAGATTAACACAGATACGCAGTATTTT
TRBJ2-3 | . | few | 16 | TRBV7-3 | CASSLTGVGSTDTQYF | TGTGCCAGCAGCTTAACGGGGGTCGGAAGCACAGATACGCAGTATTTT
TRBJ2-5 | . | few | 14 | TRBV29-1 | CSVETGTRQETQYF | TGCAGCGTGGAAACCGGGACCCGCCAAGAGACCCAGTACTTC
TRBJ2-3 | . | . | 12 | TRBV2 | CATGPSTDTQYF | TGTGCCACCGGTCCTAGCACAGATACGCAGTATTTT
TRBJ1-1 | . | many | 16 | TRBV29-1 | CSSLGVPLGVDTEAFF | TGCAGCTCATTAGGGGTCCCTTTGGGGGTGGACACTGAAGCTTTCTTT
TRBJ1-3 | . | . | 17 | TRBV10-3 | CAISEEALAASGNTIYF | TGTGCCATCAGTGAGGAGGCTTTGGCAGCCTCTGGAAACACCATATATTTT
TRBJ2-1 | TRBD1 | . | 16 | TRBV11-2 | CASSSGQGSSYNEQFF | TGTGCCAGCAGCTCCGGACAGGGAAGCTCCTACAATGAGCAGTTCTTC
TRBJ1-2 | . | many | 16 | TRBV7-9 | CASSSTPGQPNYGYTF | TGTGCCAGCAGCTCCACCCCGGGACAACCAAACTATGGCTACACCTTC
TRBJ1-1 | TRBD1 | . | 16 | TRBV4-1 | CASSQDPGTVNTEAFF | TGCGCCAGCAGCCAAGATCCCGGGACAGTTAACACTGAAGCTTTCTTT